The table lists the clone carrying this T cell receptor beta chain with a few counts. This entry is derived from a study of blood T cell repertoires in COVID-19. Background on the study: Sources were T cells, B-cell-depleted T cells, or PBMCs; the material itself was cDNA or gDNA.

Study processing details: Amplified reference gene primers provided the basis for estimating nucleated cell counts. TCRdb keeps only in-frame clones here, not all; method: immunoSEQ multiplex PCR. From that table come the V and J calls and clone size; the DNA was used to work out D and trimming. The data contain fewer than 15,000 clones, approximately 81% of them seen just once; the ten biggest clones take up roughly 28%. The TCR was taken from a human donor in a cohort sampled during active COVID-19. Sequences were obtained from peripheral blood.

This chain's CDR3 is CASRGQGGNQPQHF. CDR3 DNA: TGTGCCAGTAGAGGACAGGGTGGTAATCAGCCCCAGCATTTT. The genes are TRBV19 and TRBJ1-5; 8 bases agree with TRBD1. Germline-derived CDR1 and CDR2 are LNHDA and SQIVND (reference sequence). The CDR3 loop spans 14 amino acids. Trimming at V came to 6 bases and at J to 4 bases, leaving 5 bases not matched to a gene. The full variable domain, its missing parts supplied by reference TRBV19 and TRBJ1-5, is DGGITQSPKYLFRKEGQNVTLSCEQNLNHDAMYWYRQDPGQGLRLIYYSQIVNDFQKGDIAEGYSVSREKKESFPLTVTSAQKNPTAFYLCASRGQGGNQPQHFGDGTRLSIL.